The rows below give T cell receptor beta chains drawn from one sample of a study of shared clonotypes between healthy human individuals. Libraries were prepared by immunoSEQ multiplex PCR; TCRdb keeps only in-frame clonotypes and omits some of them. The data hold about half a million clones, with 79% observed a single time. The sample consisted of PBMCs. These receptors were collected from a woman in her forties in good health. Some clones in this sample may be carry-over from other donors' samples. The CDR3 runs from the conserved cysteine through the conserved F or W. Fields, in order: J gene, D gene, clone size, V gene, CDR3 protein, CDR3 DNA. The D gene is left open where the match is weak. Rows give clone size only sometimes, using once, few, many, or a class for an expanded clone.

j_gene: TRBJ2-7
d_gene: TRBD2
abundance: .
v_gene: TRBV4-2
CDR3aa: CASSPPGLAGREQYF
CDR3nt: TGTGCCAGCAGCCCGCCGGGACTAGCGGGAAGGGAGCAGTACTTC

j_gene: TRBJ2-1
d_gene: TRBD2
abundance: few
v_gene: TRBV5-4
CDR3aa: CASSLGTSGRVEQFF
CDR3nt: TGTGCCAGCAGCCTAGGGACTAGCGGGAGGGTTGAGCAGTTCTTC

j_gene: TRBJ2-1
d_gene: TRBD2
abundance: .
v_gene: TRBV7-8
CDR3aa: CASSQTSGRRRSYNEQFF
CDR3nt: TGTGCCAGCAGCCAGACTAGCGGGAGGAGGCGTTCCTACAATGAGCAGTTCTTC

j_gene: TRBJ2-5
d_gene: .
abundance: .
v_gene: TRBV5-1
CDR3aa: CASSQGQVKETQYF
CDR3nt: TGCGCCAGCAGCCAGGGGCAGGTAAAAGAGACCCAGTACTTC

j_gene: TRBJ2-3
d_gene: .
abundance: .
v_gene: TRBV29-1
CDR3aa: CSVGPGQQFHF
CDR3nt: TGCAGCGTTGGACCGGGACAACAGTTCCATTTT

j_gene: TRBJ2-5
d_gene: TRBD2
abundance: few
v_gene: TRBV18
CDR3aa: CASSPPTSGRETQYF
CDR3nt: TGTGCCAGCTCACCACCGACTAGCGGGAGGGAGACCCAGTACTTC

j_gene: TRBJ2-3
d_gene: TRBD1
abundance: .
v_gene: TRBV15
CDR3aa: CATSSDREATDTQYF
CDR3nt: TGTGCCACCAGCAGCGACAGGGAAGCCACAGATACGCAGTATTTT

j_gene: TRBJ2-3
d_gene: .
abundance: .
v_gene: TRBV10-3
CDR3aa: CATERDSTDTQYF
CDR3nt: TGTGCCACCGAACGGGACTCCACAGATACGCAGTATTTT

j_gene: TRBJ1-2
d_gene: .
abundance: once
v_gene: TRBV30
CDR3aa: CAWSVRGSLANYGYTF
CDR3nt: TGTGCCTGGAGTGTACGGGGAAGTCTAGCTAACTATGGCTACACCTTC

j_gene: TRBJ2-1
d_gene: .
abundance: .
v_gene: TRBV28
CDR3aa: CASSSDIGRDYNEQFF
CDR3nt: TGTGCCAGCAGTTCCGACATAGGTAGGGACTACAATGAGCAGTTCTTC

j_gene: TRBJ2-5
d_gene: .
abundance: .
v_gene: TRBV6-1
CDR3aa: CASSWTAGLQETQYF
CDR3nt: TGTGCCAGCTCGTGGACGGCGGGCCTTCAAGAGACCCAGTACTTC

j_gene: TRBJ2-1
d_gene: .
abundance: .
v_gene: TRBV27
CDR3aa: CASRNLYLRRFYNEQFF
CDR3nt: TGTGCCAGCAGAAATTTATACCTGAGACGGTTCTACAATGAGCAGTTCTTC

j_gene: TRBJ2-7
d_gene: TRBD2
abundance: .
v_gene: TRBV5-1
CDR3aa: CASSIQRESDEQYF
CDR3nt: TGCGCCAGCAGCATCCAGCGGGAGTCCGACGAGCAGTACTTC

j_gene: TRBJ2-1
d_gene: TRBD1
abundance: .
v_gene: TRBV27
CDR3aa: CASSLSLFRDRANEQFF
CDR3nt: TGTGCCAGCAGTTTATCGCTGTTCCGGGACAGGGCCAATGAGCAGTTCTTC

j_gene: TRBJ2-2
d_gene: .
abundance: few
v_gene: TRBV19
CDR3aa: CASSSQAQTGELFF
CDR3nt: TGTGCCAGTAGTAGCCAGGCCCAAACCGGGGAGCTGTTTTTT

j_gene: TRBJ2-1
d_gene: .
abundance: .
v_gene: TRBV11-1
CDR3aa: CASSLNSGGQEQFF
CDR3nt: TGTGCCAGCAGCTTAAATAGTGGCGGACAAGAGCAGTTCTTC

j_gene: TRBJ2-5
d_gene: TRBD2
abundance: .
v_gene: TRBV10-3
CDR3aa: CATRLAGDQETQYF
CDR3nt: TGTGCCACTAGACTAGCGGGAGACCAAGAGACCCAGTACTTC

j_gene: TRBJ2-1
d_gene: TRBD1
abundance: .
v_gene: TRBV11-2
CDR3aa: CASSLAPDRGPFSYNEQFF
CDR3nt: TGTGCCAGCAGCTTAGCCCCCGACAGGGGGCCTTTTTCCTACAATGAGCAGTTCTTC

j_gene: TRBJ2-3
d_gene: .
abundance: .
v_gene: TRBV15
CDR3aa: CATSGRTFTDTQYF
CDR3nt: TGTGCCACCAGCGGCAGGACATTCACAGATACGCAGTATTTT

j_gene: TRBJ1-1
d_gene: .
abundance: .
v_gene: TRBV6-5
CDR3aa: CASSRGGETEAFF
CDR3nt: TGTGCCAGCAGTCGCGGGGGAGAGACTGAAGCTTTCTTT

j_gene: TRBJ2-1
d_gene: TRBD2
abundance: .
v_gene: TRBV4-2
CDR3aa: CASSQDMGEGPTNEQFF
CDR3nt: TGTGCCAGCAGCCAAGATATGGGGGAGGGCCCTACCAATGAGCAGTTCTTC

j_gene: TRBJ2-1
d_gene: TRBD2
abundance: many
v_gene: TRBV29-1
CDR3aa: CSAGLAGAGEQFF
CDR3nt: TGCAGCGCTGGACTAGCGGGAGCCGGAGAGCAGTTCTTC

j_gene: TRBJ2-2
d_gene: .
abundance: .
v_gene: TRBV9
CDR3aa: CASSVESELFF
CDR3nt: TGTGCCAGCAGCGTAGAGTCGGAGCTGTTTTTT

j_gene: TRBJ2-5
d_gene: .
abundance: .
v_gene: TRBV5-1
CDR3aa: CASSGQGFQETQYF
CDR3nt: TGCGCCAGCAGCGGGCAGGGGTTTCAAGAGACCCAGTACTTC

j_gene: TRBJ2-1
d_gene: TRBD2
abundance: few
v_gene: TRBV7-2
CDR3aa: CASSLNGAGEDEQFF
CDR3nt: TGTGCCAGCAGCCTCAACGGGGCGGGAGAGGATGAGCAGTTCTTC

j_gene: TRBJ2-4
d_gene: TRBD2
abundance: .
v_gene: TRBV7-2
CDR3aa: CASSLRTSGGDIQYF
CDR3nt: TGTGCCAGCAGCTTGAGGACTAGCGGGGGGGACATTCAGTACTTC

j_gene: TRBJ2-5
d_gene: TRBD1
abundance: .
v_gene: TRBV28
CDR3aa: CASSPRGRQGEETQYF
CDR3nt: TGTGCCAGCAGTCCGAGGGGCCGTCAGGGGGAGGAGACCCAGTACTTC

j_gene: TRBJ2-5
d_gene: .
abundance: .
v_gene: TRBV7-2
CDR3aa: CASSLEVGAETQYF
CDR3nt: TGTGCCAGCAGCTTAGAGGTGGGAGCGGAGACCCAGTACTTC

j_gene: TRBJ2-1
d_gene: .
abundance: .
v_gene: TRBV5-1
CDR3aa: CASSLEVEQFF
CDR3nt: TGCGCCAGCAGCTTGGAGGTGGAGCAGTTCTTC

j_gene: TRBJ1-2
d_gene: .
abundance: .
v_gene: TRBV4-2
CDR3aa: CASSQEGALGDYGYTF
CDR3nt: TGTGCCAGCAGCCAAGAGGGGGCCCTCGGCGACTATGGCTACACCTTC

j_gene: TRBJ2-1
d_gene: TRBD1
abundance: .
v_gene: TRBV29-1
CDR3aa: CSVELGQGRSYNEQFF
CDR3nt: TGCAGCGTTGAGTTGGGACAGGGACGCTCCTACAATGAGCAGTTCTTC

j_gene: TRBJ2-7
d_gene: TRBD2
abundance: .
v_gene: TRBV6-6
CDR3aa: CASSYGAGVSEQYF
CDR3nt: TGTGCCAGCAGTTACGGGGCGGGAGTTAGCGAGCAGTACTTC

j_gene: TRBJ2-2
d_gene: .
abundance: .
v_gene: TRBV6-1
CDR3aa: CASSLRRRFPGELFF
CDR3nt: TGTGCCAGCAGCCTCCGGCGCCGGTTCCCCGGGGAGCTGTTTTTT

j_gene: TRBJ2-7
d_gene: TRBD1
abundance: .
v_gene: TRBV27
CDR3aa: CASSSSGTGWGEQYF
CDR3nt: TGTGCCAGCAGTTCCTCCGGGACAGGGTGGGGCGAGCAGTACTTC

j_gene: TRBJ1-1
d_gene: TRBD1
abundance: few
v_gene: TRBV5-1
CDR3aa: CASSFGGQGRGTEAFF
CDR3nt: TGCGCCAGCAGCTTTGGGGGACAGGGGCGTGGAACTGAAGCTTTCTTT

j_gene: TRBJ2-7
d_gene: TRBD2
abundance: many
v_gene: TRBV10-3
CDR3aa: CAIRPGTSGNYEQYF
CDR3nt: TGTGCCATCAGACCTGGGACTAGCGGGAACTACGAGCAGTACTTC

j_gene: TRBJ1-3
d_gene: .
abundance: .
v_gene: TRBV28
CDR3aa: CASSLKGTGNTIYF
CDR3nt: TGTGCCAGCAGTTTAAAGGGTACGGGAAACACCATATATTTT

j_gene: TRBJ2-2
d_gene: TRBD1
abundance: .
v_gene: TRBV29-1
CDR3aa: CSVDSGTGVGELFF
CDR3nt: TGCAGCGTTGACTCCGGGACAGGAGTCGGGGAGCTGTTTTTT

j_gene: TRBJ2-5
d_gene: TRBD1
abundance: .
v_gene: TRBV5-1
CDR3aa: CASSHTGGFETQYF
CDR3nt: TGCGCCAGCAGCCACACAGGGGGCTTCGAGACCCAGTACTTC

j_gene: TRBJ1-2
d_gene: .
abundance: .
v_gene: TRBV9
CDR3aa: CASSVGGGAALSGYTF
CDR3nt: TGTGCCAGCAGCGTAGGCGGGGGGGCCGCCCTATCTGGCTACACCTTC

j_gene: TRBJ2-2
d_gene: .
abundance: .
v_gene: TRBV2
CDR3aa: CATRYTGELFF
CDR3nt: TGTGCCACCAGATACACCGGGGAGCTGTTTTTT

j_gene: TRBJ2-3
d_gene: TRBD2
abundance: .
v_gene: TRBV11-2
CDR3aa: CASSRGGLMLDTQYF
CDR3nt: TGTGCCAGCAGCCGCGGGGGACTCATGTTAGATACGCAGTATTTT

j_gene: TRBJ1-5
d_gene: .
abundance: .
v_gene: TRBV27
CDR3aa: CASSTTQGYQPQHF
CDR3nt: TGTGCCAGCAGTACGACGCAGGGGTATCAGCCCCAGCATTTT

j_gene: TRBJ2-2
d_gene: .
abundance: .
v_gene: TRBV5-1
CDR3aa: CASSPDSYEGTGELFF
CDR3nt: TGCGCCAGCAGTCCCGACTCTTACGAGGGGACCGGGGAGCTGTTTTTT

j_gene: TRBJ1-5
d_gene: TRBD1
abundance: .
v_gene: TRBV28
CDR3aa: CASTPTGRVGQPQHF
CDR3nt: TGTGCCAGCACCCCGACAGGGCGGGTGGGTCAGCCCCAGCATTTT

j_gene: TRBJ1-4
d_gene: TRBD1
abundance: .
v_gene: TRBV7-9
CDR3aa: CASSLLTGGFEKLFF
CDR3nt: TGTGCCAGCAGCTTGTTGACAGGGGGATTTGAAAAACTGTTTTTT

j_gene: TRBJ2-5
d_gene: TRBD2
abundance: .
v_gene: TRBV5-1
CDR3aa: CASSPQGLAPETQYF
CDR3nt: TGCGCCAGCAGCCCCCAAGGACTAGCGCCAGAGACCCAGTACTTC

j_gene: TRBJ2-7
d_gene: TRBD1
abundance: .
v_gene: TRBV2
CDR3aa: CASTSQGTYEQYF
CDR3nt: TGTGCCAGCACTTCACAGGGGACCTACGAGCAGTACTTC

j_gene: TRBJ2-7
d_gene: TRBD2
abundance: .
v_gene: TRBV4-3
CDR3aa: CASPLEGLAFYEQYF
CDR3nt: TGCGCCAGCCCTCTGGAAGGACTAGCGTTCTACGAGCAGTACTTC

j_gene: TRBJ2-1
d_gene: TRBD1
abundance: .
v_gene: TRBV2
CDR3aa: CASTRTGGAYNEQFF
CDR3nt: TGTGCCAGCACCAGGACAGGGGGCGCTTACAATGAGCAGTTCTTC

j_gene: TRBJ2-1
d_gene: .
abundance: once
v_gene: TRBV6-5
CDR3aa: CASSYSRGGTLGEQFF
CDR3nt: TGTGCCAGCAGTTACTCGAGGGGGGGGACCCTTGGGGAGCAGTTCTTC

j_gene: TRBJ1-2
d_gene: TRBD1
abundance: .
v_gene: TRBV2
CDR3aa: CASRGTGTSYGYTF
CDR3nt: TGTGCCAGCAGGGGGACAGGAACCTCCTATGGCTACACCTTC

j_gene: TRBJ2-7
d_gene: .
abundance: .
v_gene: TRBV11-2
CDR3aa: CASSSENRVYEQYF
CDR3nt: TGTGCCAGCAGCTCGGAAAACAGGGTCTACGAGCAGTACTTC

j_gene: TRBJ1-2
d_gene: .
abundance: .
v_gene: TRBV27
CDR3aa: CASSPGKGYGYTF
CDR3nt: TGTGCCAGCAGCCCCGGGAAGGGCTATGGCTACACCTTC